This T cell receptor (beta chain) was identified during a study of early T cells in non-severe SARS-CoV-2 infection. About the research overall: Sequencing input comprised bulk RNA from unsorted whole blood; chain pairing was not available.

CDR3 size: 12 residues. The V gene lost 8 bases and the J gene lost 6 bases, with 13 bases spanning the gap. Germline V gene sequence: CDR1 MNHEY, CDR2 SVGEGT. A single record per CDR3 protein comes from TCRdb applying MiXCR to the 5' RACE reads. Of around 81,000 distinct CDR3 sequences listed, 13% to 15% are singletons. This TCR was recovered from an adult who was a healthcare worker with PCR-confirmed SARS-CoV-2 infection or an uninfected control (not recorded which). The V gene is TRBV6-2 or TRBV6-3, the J gene TRBJ1-1; no firm D call. Specimen: whole blood. The CDR3 nucleotides are TGTGCCAGCCAGACCTACCGGGCTGAAGCTTTCTTT. This translates into CASQTYRAEAFF.